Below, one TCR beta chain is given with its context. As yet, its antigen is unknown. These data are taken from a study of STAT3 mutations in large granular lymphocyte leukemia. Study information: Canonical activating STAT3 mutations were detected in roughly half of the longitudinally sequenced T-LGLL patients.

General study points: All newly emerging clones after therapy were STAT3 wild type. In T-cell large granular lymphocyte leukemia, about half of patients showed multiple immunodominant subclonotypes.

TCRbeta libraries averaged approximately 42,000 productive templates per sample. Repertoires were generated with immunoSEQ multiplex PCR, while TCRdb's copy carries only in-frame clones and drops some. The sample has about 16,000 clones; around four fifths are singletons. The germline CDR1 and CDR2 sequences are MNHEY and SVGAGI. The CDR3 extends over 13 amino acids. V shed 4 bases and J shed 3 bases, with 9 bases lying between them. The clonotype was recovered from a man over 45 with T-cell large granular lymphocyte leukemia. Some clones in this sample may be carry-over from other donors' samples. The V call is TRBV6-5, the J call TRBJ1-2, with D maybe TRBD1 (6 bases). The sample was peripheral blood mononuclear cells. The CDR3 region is CASSSGAHYGYTF. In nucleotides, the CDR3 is TGTGCCAGCAGTTCAGGGGCTCACTATGGCTACACCTTC.